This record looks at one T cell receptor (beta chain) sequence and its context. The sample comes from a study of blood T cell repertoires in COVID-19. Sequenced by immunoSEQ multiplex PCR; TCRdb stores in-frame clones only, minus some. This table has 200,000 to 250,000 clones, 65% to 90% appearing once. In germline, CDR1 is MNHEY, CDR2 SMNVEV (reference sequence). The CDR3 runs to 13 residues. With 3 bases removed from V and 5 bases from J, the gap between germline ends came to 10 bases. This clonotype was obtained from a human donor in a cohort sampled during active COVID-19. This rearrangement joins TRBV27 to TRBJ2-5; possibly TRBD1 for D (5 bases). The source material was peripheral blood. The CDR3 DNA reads TGTGCCAGCAGTTTCTTGGGGCGGGAGACCCAGTACTTC. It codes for CASSFLGRETQYF.